Listed below are T cell receptor beta chains from one sample, sequenced in a study of blood T cell repertoires in COVID-19. Sequencing used immunoSEQ multiplex PCR; TCRdb keeps in-frame clones, though not all of them. The sample includes about 120,000 clones, approximately 83% seen only once; the top ten take approximately 10%. The sample consisted of peripheral blood. The receptor source for this set is a man older than 75 with acute or convalescent COVID-19. CDR3s include the opening cysteine and the closing phenylalanine or tryptophan. D genes are given only for firm matches. Not every row has a clone size; where given, it reads once, few, many or a size class.

few	TRBJ1-5	TRBV19	.	CASSISQGLGNQPQHF	TGTGCCAGTAGTATTTCGCAGGGTTTAGGCAATCAGCCCCAGCATTTT
.	TRBJ2-2	TRBV7-7	TRBD2	CASSLLPSGSSSGELFF	TGTGCTAGCAGCTTACTTCCTAGCGGGAGTTCGAGCGGGGAGCTGTTTTTT
.	TRBJ1-1	TRBV3-1/TRBV3-2	.	CASSQLLNTEAFF	TGTGCCAGCAGCCAACTCCTAAACACTGAAGCTTTCTTT
.	TRBJ2-1	TRBV9	TRBD2	CASSRAGGSYNEQFF	TGTGCCAGCAGCCGTGCGGGGGGTTCCTACAATGAGCAGTTCTTC
.	TRBJ1-1	TRBV2	TRBD1	CASSPSTGGRNTEAFF	TGTGCCAGCTCCCCGAGTACAGGGGGCCGGAACACTGAAGCTTTCTTT
.	TRBJ1-3	TRBV11-2	.	CASSLAGVSGNTIYF	TGTGCCAGCAGCTTAGCAGGCGTCTCTGGAAACACCATATATTTT
.	TRBJ2-1	TRBV2	TRBD2	CATAREGSYNEQFF	TGTGCCACCGCAAGGGAGGGCTCCTACAATGAGCAGTTCTTC
once	TRBJ2-5	TRBV19	.	CASSERGRQETQYF	TGTGCCAGTAGTGAACGCGGTCGGCAAGAGACCCAGTACTTC
.	TRBJ1-2	TRBV28	TRBD1	CASSLVGQFYGYTF	TGTGCCAGCAGTTTGGTGGGACAGTTCTATGGCTACACCTTC
.	TRBJ2-7	TRBV28	.	CASSPTSHLYEQYF	TGTGCCAGCAGTCCTACTTCCCACCTCTACGAGCAGTACTTC
few	TRBJ1-1	TRBV7-2	.	CASSSAGGMNTEAFF	TGTGCCAGCAGCTCCGCTGGGGGCATGAACACTGAAGCTTTCTTT
.	TRBJ2-7	TRBV7-2	.	CASSFLQGSYEQYF	TGTGCCAGCAGCTTCCTGCAGGGCTCCTACGAGCAGTACTTC
.	TRBJ1-5	TRBV7-2	TRBD1	CASSLRTGINSNQPQHF	TGTGCCAGCAGCTTGAGGACAGGAATCAATAGCAATCAGCCCCAGCATTTT
.	TRBJ2-7	TRBV5-4	TRBD1	CASSSGTGRYEQYF	TGTGCCAGCAGCTCGGGGACAGGGCGCTACGAGCAGTACTTC
.	TRBJ2-3	TRBV27	TRBD2	CASSGTIHGDTQYF	TGTGCCAGCAGTGGGACTATTCATGGAGATACGCAGTATTTT
once	TRBJ1-6	TRBV18	TRBD1	CASSPGTGTDSPLHF	TGTGCCAGCTCACCAGGGACAGGGACAGATTCACCCCTCCACTTT
.	TRBJ1-6	TRBV5-1	TRBD1	CASSLAFRQGGDSPLHF	TGCGCCAGCAGCTTGGCCTTCCGACAGGGCGGCGATTCACCCCTCCACTTT
many	TRBJ1-5	TRBV6-6	.	CASTRDGNQPQHF	TGTGCCAGCACCAGGGATGGCAATCAGCCCCAGCATTTT
few	TRBJ1-3	TRBV6-5	.	CASSPQGSSGNTIYF	TGTGCCAGCAGTCCACAGGGTAGCTCTGGAAACACCATATATTTT
few	TRBJ1-5	TRBV29-1	.	CSVGPGSNQPQHF	TGCAGCGTTGGGCCGGGGAGTAATCAGCCCCAGCATTTT
.	TRBJ1-2	TRBV6-5	.	CASSYGSTGGHGYTF	TGTGCCAGCAGTTATGGATCGACGGGAGGACATGGCTACACCTTC
.	TRBJ2-2	TRBV7-3	.	CASSLRPGMADAGELFF	TGTGCCAGCAGCTTAAGGCCCGGGATGGCAGACGCCGGGGAGCTGTTTTTT
.	TRBJ1-1	TRBV19	TRBD1	CATGQGVAEAFF	TGTGCCACCGGACAGGGCGTCGCTGAAGCTTTCTTT
.	TRBJ2-7	TRBV7-9	TRBD1	CASSLADRGREQYF	TGTGCCAGCAGTCTCGCTGACAGGGGGCGGGAGCAGTACTTC
.	TRBJ1-2	TRBV5-5	TRBD1	CASTHSTGEHGYTF	TGTGCCAGCACCCATTCGACAGGGGAACATGGCTACACCTTC
.	TRBJ2-1	TRBV7-3	TRBD1	CASSTGVYNEQFF	TGTGCCAGCAGCACAGGGGTCTACAATGAGCAGTTCTTC
.	TRBJ2-1	TRBV6-6	TRBD2	CASSQTGLAGLNEQFF	TGTGCCAGCAGTCAAACGGGACTAGCGGGACTCAATGAGCAGTTCTTC
.	TRBJ2-4	TRBV25-1	.	CASSDRTVNFKNIQYF	TGTGCCAGCAGTGATAGGACAGTGAACTTCAAAAACATTCAGTACTTC
.	TRBJ1-6	TRBV10-3	TRBD1	CAISDRGSDSPLHF	TGTGCCATCAGTGACAGGGGGTCTGATTCACCCCTCCACTTT
.	TRBJ2-7	TRBV6-6	.	CASRGGRGTYEQYF	TGTGCCAGCAGGGGGGGGCGCGGGACCTACGAGCAGTACTTC
.	TRBJ2-5	TRBV6-2/TRBV6-3	TRBD2	CASSYSGSGGAIETQYF	TGTGCCAGCAGTTACTCAGGTAGCGGGGGGGCCATAGAGACCCAGTACTTC
.	TRBJ1-2	TRBV15	.	CAISGGDYGYTF	TGTGCCATAAGTGGCGGAGACTATGGCTACACCTTC
few	TRBJ1-2	TRBV19	.	CASSRNDRVSNYGYTF	TGTGCCAGTAGTAGGAACGACAGAGTATCTAACTATGGCTACACCTTC
.	TRBJ1-2	TRBV29-1	.	CSVLGGQRNYGYTF	TGCAGCGTTTTAGGTGGACAGAGGAACTATGGCTACACCTTC
.	TRBJ2-1	TRBV6-4	TRBD2	CASSAPFASGMGNEQFF	TGTGCCAGCAGTGCCCCGTTCGCTAGCGGGATGGGCAATGAGCAGTTCTTC
.	TRBJ1-1	TRBV5-4	TRBD1	CASSLEIGRGHTEAFF	TGTGCCAGCAGCTTGGAGATCGGCAGGGGGCATACTGAAGCTTTCTTT
.	TRBJ2-1	TRBV7-2	TRBD2	CASSLRGSAYNEQFF	TGTGCCAGCAGCTTACGCGGGAGCGCCTACAATGAGCAGTTCTTC
.	TRBJ1-4	TRBV5-1	TRBD1	CASSGMTGSEKLFF	TGCGCCAGCAGCGGAATGACAGGGAGTGAAAAACTGTTTTTT
.	TRBJ2-5	TRBV5-1	TRBD2	CASSPPRGVQETQYF	TGCGCCAGCAGCCCCCCGCGGGGGGTACAAGAGACCCAGTACTTC
once	TRBJ2-2	TRBV5-1	TRBD2	CASSSGLASTAGELFF	TGCGCCAGCAGCTCAGGACTAGCGAGCACCGCCGGGGAGCTGTTTTTT
.	TRBJ1-5	TRBV18	.	CASSPAQVNQPQHF	TGTGCCAGCTCACCGGCCCAGGTGAATCAGCCCCAGCATTTT
.	TRBJ1-2	TRBV6-4	TRBD1	CASSPGGGGTYGYTF	TGTGCCAGCAGCCCTGGCGGAGGGGGCACCTATGGCTACACCTTC
.	TRBJ1-2	TRBV6-4	.	CASSDETGFGYTF	TGTGCCAGCAGTGACGAAACAGGGTTTGGCTACACCTTC
.	TRBJ2-5	TRBV18	TRBD2	CASSPILADQETQYF	TGTGCCAGCTCACCAATTCTAGCGGACCAAGAGACCCAGTACTTC
.	TRBJ2-3	TRBV11-2	.	CASSLARGEYTQYF	TGTGCCAGCAGCTTGGCTAGAGGTGAATATACGCAGTATTTT
few	TRBJ1-2	TRBV19	.	CASRNPLTENYGYTF	TGTGCCAGTAGAAACCCCCTAACAGAAAACTATGGCTACACCTTC
.	TRBJ2-3	TRBV10-3	TRBD2	CAISGLAGLGNTDTQYF	TGTGCCATCAGTGGACTAGCGGGACTTGGAAACACAGATACGCAGTATTTT
.	TRBJ1-1	TRBV28	.	CASTSYWEAFF	TGTGCCAGCACCTCGTACTGGGAAGCTTTCTTT
.	TRBJ2-3	TRBV27	.	CASSLWLSTDTQYF	TGTGCCAGCAGTTTATGGCTTAGCACAGATACGCAGTATTTT
.	TRBJ2-1	TRBV11-3	TRBD1	CASSFSGQGAYNEQFF	TGTGCCAGCAGCTTTTCCGGACAGGGAGCCTACAATGAGCAGTTCTTC
.	TRBJ1-2	TRBV6-6	.	CASITGFNGYTF	TGTGCCAGCATCACAGGGTTTAATGGCTACACCTTC
.	TRBJ2-7	TRBV19	TRBD2	CASSISGDQGHYSYEQYF	TGTGCCAGTAGTATCAGCGGGGATCAAGGGCACTACTCCTACGAGCAGTACTTC
.	TRBJ2-2	TRBV15	.	CATSRDGVGELFF	TGTGCCACCAGCAGAGACGGGGTGGGGGAGCTGTTTTTT
.	TRBJ1-6	TRBV18	TRBD1	CASSAGGDRSNSPLHF	TGTGCCAGCTCCGCGGGCGGGGACAGGAGTAATTCACCCCTCCACTTT
.	TRBJ2-5	TRBV12-3/TRBV12-4	.	CASSFQSGTQYF	TGTGCCAGCAGTTTTCAATCCGGGACCCAGTACTTC
.	TRBJ1-6	TRBV7-9	.	CASSATGQISPLHF	TGTGCCAGCAGCGCCACAGGACAGATTTCACCCCTCCACTTT
.	TRBJ1-5	TRBV3-1/TRBV3-2	TRBD1	CASSQDRDQPQHF	TGTGCCAGCAGCCAGGACAGGGATCAGCCCCAGCATTTT
.	TRBJ1-1	TRBV5-6	.	CASSLVSHTEAFF	TGTGCCAGCAGCTTGGTTAGTCACACTGAAGCTTTCTTT
.	TRBJ2-1	TRBV6-4	TRBD2	CASSDPGLAGEEQFF	TGTGCCAGCAGTGACCCGGGACTAGCGGGAGAGGAGCAGTTCTTC